Presented here are 3 T cell receptor beta chains from one specimen sequenced in a study of a mutant IDH1 vaccine in newly diagnosed glioma (dated by TCRdb to the early 2020s). The library was produced with the immunoSEQ multiplex PCR assay. Here the immuneACCESS table is served through TCRdb, limited to in-frame sequences with V and J called. Missing clones are a known gap in these copies; in checked studies unresolved V genes cover under half, and the rest lacks a known reason. The sample has roughly 57,000 clones on record, 89% of them singletons. The ten largest clonotypes hold more than 1.5% of the sample. These receptors have no known antigen. The label giving this sample's time point can be read as: week 11, during vaccination. Each vaccine dose was 300 ug of a 20-mer mutant IDH1 peptide in Montanide, given subcutaneously with topical imiquimod. The source material was PBMCs, sampled from a glioma patient whose treatment included an IDH1 peptide vaccine. Receptors originate from a man aged 35 to 55 with glioma.

The rearrangement joins TRBV29-1 to TRBJ1-2; 10 bases align to TRBD1. Germline V gene sequence: CDR1 SQVTM, CDR2 ANQGSEA. V was pared by 6 bases and J by 7 bases, with 5 bases of the junction left unmatched. This CDR3 has 12 amino acids. CDR3 in amino acids: CSVDRGRSGYTF. DNA for the CDR3: TGCAGCGTAGACAGGGGGCGTAGTGGCTACACCTTC. The full variable domain, its missing parts supplied by reference TRBV29-1 and TRBJ1-2, is SAVISQKPSRDICQRGTSLTIQCQVDSQVTMMFWYRQQPGQSLTLIATANQGSEATYESGFVIDKFPISRPNLTFSTLTVSNMSPEDSSIYLCSVDRGRSGYTFGSGTRLTVV.

This chain connects TRBV10-3 to TRBJ2-1; 10 positions agree with TRBD2. Losses at the gene ends were 4 bases for V and 5 bases for J; bases not matched to a gene: 5. Germline V gene data show CDR1 as ENHRY and CDR2 as SYGVKD. CDR3 size: 15 residues. This chain's CDR3 is CAISVGLAGDNEQFF. In nucleotides, the CDR3 is TGTGCCATCAGTGTAGGTCTAGCGGGGGACAATGAGCAGTTCTTC.

J is TRBJ1-3 and V is TRBV28; D is perhaps TRBD1 (5 bases). This CDR3 region has 14 residues. Trimming cost V 5 bases and J 5 bases, with 13 bases left between them. Germline CDR1 reads MDHEN; CDR2 reads SYDVKM. The CDR3 loop reads CASSPGAVRNTIYF. CDR3 coding DNA: TGTGCCAGCAGTCCCGGGGCGGTCCGAAACACCATATATTTT.